This is a list of T cell receptor beta chains from one sample in a study of cytomegalovirus exposure and HLA in healthy donors. The table came from immunoSEQ multiplex PCR; TCRdb's copy has only in-frame clones and leaves some out. In total, the table holds under 200,000 clones. Material: PBMCs. Receptors originate from a man aged 25-45 years in good health and CMV-seronegative. The CDR3 runs from the conserved cysteine through the conserved F or W. The order of the fields is V gene, J gene, D gene, CDR3 protein, CDR3 DNA. A D gene is named only where the DNA matches it firmly.

TRBV5-1	TRBJ1-1	TRBD1	CASTVDRGGTEAFF	TGCGCCAGCACCGTGGACAGGGGTGGGACTGAAGCTTTCTTT
TRBV29-1	TRBJ1-2	-	CSVEDSGRSGYTF	TGCAGCGTTGAGGACAGTGGGCGATCCGGCTACACCTTC
TRBV2	TRBJ2-3	-	CAAGQITDTQYF	TGTGCCGCGGGGCAGATCACAGATACGCAGTATTTT
TRBV27	TRBJ2-5	-	CASSFQTETTSLGEETQYF	TGTGCCAGCAGTTTTCAGACCGAAACAACTAGCCTGGGGGAAGAGACCCAGTACTTC
TRBV19	TRBJ2-3	TRBD2	CASSSRTSGRGPSTDTQYF	TGTGCCAGTAGTTCAAGGACTAGCGGGAGAGGGCCTAGCACAGATACGCAGTATTTT
TRBV10-1	TRBJ2-5	TRBD1	CASSEGGTGMETQYF	TGCGCCAGCAGTGAGGGAGGGACAGGGATGGAGACCCAGTACTTC
TRBV19	TRBJ2-4	-	CASRQGGNIQYF	TGTGCCAGTAGACAAGGGGGAAACATTCAGTACTTC
TRBV6-5	TRBJ2-7	TRBD2	CASSYGRDSYEQYF	TGTGCCAGCAGTTATGGGAGGGATTCCTACGAGCAGTACTTC
TRBV5-1	TRBJ2-5	-	CASSVRDTQETQYF	TGCGCCAGCAGCGTCCGGGACACCCAAGAGACCCAGTACTTC
TRBV7-9	TRBJ2-5	-	CASSWDIIKETQYF	TGTGCCAGCAGCTGGGACATCATAAAAGAGACCCAGTACTTC
TRBV9	TRBJ2-1	-	CASSHQSDRTYNEQFF	TGTGCCAGCAGCCATCAAAGTGACAGAACTTACAATGAGCAGTTCTTC
TRBV9	TRBJ2-7	TRBD2	CASSTTSASYEQYF	TGTGCCAGCAGCACAACTAGCGCATCCTACGAGCAGTACTTC
TRBV6-1	TRBJ2-1	-	CASSGRRANEQFF	TGTGCCAGCAGTGGCCGGAGGGCGAATGAGCAGTTCTTC
TRBV11-3	TRBJ2-7	-	CASSLERGNEQYF	TGTGCCAGCAGCTTAGAAAGAGGGAACGAGCAGTACTTC
TRBV29-1	TRBJ2-5	-	CSVGSRGGETQYF	TGCAGCGTTGGTAGCAGAGGGGGAGAGACCCAGTACTTC
TRBV6-1	TRBJ2-1	TRBD2	CASSELAGGPNEQFF	TGTGCCAGCAGTGAACTAGCGGGAGGGCCCAATGAGCAGTTCTTC
TRBV28	TRBJ1-1	-	CASSTPLAEAFF	TGTGCCAGCAGTACTCCCCTCGCTGAAGCTTTCTTT
TRBV5-1	TRBJ2-7	-	CASSLAQPPAYEQYF	TGCGCCAGCAGCTTAGCACAGCCCCCAGCCTACGAGCAGTACTTC
TRBV2	TRBJ2-5	-	CASSLVEGQETQYF	TGTGCCAGCAGCCTCGTTGAGGGACAAGAGACCCAGTACTTC
TRBV4-1	TRBJ1-2	TRBD1	CASSQGGTGGGYTF	TGCGCCAGCAGCCAAGGGGGGACAGGGGGAGGCTACACCTTC
TRBV19	TRBJ1-2	-	CASSPGDRLTGYTF	TGTGCCAGTAGTCCGGGGGACCGTTTAACTGGCTACACCTTC
TRBV7-9	TRBJ1-5	-	CASSLEVSGGSRQPQHF	TGTGCCAGCAGCTTAGAGGTTTCGGGGGGGTCTAGGCAGCCCCAGCATTTT
TRBV19	TRBJ1-1	-	CASSIFRGLRMNTEAFF	TGTGCCAGTAGTATCTTCCGCGGCCTTAGGATGAACACTGAAGCTTTCTTT
TRBV6-1	TRBJ2-1	TRBD2	CASTLSSGTAEFF	TGTGCCAGCACCCTTTCTAGCGGGACTGCCGAATTCTTC
TRBV14	TRBJ2-7	-	CASSVGPFDEQYF	TGTGCCAGCAGCGTGGGGCCATTTGACGAGCAGTACTTC
TRBV29-1	TRBJ1-1	-	CSARTGDTEAFF	TGCAGCGCACGGACGGGGGACACTGAAGCTTTCTTT
TRBV30	TRBJ1-1	-	CAWSFGTEAFF	TGTGCCTGGAGTTTCGGGACTGAAGCTTTCTTT
TRBV2	TRBJ2-1	TRBD1	CASRTGTVSYNEQFF	TGTGCCAGCAGGACCGGGACAGTCTCCTACAATGAGCAGTTCTTC
TRBV7-8	TRBJ1-1	TRBD1	CASSSGQGHTEAFF	TGTGCCAGCAGCTCCGGACAGGGCCATACTGAAGCTTTCTTT
TRBV2	TRBJ2-7	-	CASSGSSYEQYF	TGTGCCAGCAGTGGCAGTTCCTACGAGCAGTACTTC
TRBV2	TRBJ1-2	-	CASSLDSTSGGYTF	TGTGCCAGCAGTCTAGACAGTACTTCCGGTGGCTACACCTTC
TRBV6-1	TRBJ2-7	TRBD2	CASIPQGGSYEQYF	TGTGCCAGCATTCCTCAGGGAGGGTCCTACGAGCAGTACTTC
TRBV6-4	TRBJ1-1	TRBD1	CASSEAWDRVTSF	TGTGCCAGCAGTGAAGCCTGGGACAGGGTAACATCCTTT
TRBV6-5	TRBJ2-1	TRBD2	CASSYPSSGIGEQFF	TGTGCCAGCAGTTACCCGTCTAGCGGGATAGGTGAGCAGTTCTTC
TRBV6-4	TRBJ2-1	-	CASSGPDYKGGNEQFF	TGTGCCAGCAGTGGACCCGACTACAAGGGAGGCAATGAGCAGTTCTTC
TRBV28	TRBJ2-2	TRBD1	CASSSGQENTGELFF	TGTGCCAGCAGTTCGGGACAGGAGAACACCGGGGAGCTGTTTTTT
TRBV29-1	TRBJ2-1	TRBD2	CSVVRDYYNEQFF	TGCAGCGTTGTACGGGACTACTACAATGAGCAGTTCTTC
TRBV11-2	TRBJ2-3	TRBD2	CASSPLTSARTDTQYF	TGTGCCAGCAGCCCCTTGACTAGCGCCCGCACAGATACGCAGTATTTT
TRBV19	TRBJ1-5	TRBD1	CASDGQGYVNSNQPQHF	TGTGCCAGTGACGGACAGGGCTATGTCAATAGCAATCAGCCCCAGCATTTT
TRBV7-9	TRBJ2-1	TRBD1	CASSPRQGSSYNEQFF	TGTGCCAGCAGCCCTCGACAGGGAAGCTCCTACAATGAGCAGTTCTTC
TRBV7-9	TRBJ2-5	-	CASSAQGGEETQYF	TGTGCCAGCAGCGCACAGGGAGGGGAAGAGACCCAGTACTTC
TRBV4-3	TRBJ2-3	TRBD2	CASSRLTSGNTDTQYF	TGCGCCAGCAGCCGATTAACTAGCGGGAACACAGATACGCAGTATTTT
TRBV9	TRBJ1-1	-	CASSYSLGNTEAFF	TGTGCCAGCAGCTACAGTCTGGGGAACACTGAAGCTTTCTTT
TRBV7-3	TRBJ2-7	TRBD1	CASSLSGTEVEQYF	TGTGCCAGCAGCTTATCCGGGACAGAAGTCGAGCAGTACTTC
TRBV5-4	TRBJ2-7	-	CASSPDVREGTYEQYF	TGTGCCAGCAGCCCCGACGTGAGGGAAGGAACCTACGAGCAGTACTTC
TRBV13	TRBJ1-1	-	CASSLKSEAFF	TGTGCCAGCAGCCTAAAGAGTGAAGCTTTCTTT
TRBV18	TRBJ2-6	-	CASSPLEGSGANVLTF	TGTGCCAGCTCACCACTTGAGGGATCTGGGGCCAACGTCCTGACTTTC
TRBV13	TRBJ2-5	-	CASSLAAGQETQYF	TGTGCCAGCAGCTTAGCGGCGGGGCAAGAGACCCAGTACTTC
TRBV2	TRBJ2-1	TRBD1	CASGTALYNEQFF	TGTGCCAGCGGGACAGCCCTTTACAATGAGCAGTTCTTC
TRBV28	TRBJ2-2	-	CASSSLIRDKNTGELFF	TGTGCCAGCAGTTCACTGATCCGGGACAAGAACACCGGGGAGCTGTTTTTT
TRBV9	TRBJ1-2	-	CASGEGHSVGYTF	TGTGCCAGCGGTGAGGGACACTCGGTTGGCTACACCTTC
TRBV19	TRBJ2-7	-	CASSAGQTEQYF	TGTGCCAGTAGTGCGGGACAGACTGAGCAGTACTTC